The clone carrying this TCR beta chain was seen only a few times. The antigen is unknown. One entry per CDR3 protein results from TCRdb running MiXCR on the reads. The repertoire holds 84,000 or so distinct CDR3 sequences, with 40% to 50% as singletons. This specimen belongs to a study of T cell repertoires in cytomegalovirus infection. The sample consisted of CD8+ T cells from cultured PBMCs, taken from culture after CMV antigen stimulation. The receptor comes from a human donor in good health (CMV status not recorded). Some clones in this sample may be carry-over from other donors' samples.

The DNA for the CDR3 is TGTGCCAGCACCCTAAGAGGAGCCCCAAGCACAGATACGCAGTATTTT. It yields the protein CASTLRGAPSTDTQYF. V is TRBV7-6 and J is TRBJ2-3; D is undetermined. Trimming stripped 7 bases from V and 0 bases from J, with 17 bases between. Germline V gene data show CDR1 as SGHVS and CDR2 as FNYEAQ. The CDR3 runs 16 residues.